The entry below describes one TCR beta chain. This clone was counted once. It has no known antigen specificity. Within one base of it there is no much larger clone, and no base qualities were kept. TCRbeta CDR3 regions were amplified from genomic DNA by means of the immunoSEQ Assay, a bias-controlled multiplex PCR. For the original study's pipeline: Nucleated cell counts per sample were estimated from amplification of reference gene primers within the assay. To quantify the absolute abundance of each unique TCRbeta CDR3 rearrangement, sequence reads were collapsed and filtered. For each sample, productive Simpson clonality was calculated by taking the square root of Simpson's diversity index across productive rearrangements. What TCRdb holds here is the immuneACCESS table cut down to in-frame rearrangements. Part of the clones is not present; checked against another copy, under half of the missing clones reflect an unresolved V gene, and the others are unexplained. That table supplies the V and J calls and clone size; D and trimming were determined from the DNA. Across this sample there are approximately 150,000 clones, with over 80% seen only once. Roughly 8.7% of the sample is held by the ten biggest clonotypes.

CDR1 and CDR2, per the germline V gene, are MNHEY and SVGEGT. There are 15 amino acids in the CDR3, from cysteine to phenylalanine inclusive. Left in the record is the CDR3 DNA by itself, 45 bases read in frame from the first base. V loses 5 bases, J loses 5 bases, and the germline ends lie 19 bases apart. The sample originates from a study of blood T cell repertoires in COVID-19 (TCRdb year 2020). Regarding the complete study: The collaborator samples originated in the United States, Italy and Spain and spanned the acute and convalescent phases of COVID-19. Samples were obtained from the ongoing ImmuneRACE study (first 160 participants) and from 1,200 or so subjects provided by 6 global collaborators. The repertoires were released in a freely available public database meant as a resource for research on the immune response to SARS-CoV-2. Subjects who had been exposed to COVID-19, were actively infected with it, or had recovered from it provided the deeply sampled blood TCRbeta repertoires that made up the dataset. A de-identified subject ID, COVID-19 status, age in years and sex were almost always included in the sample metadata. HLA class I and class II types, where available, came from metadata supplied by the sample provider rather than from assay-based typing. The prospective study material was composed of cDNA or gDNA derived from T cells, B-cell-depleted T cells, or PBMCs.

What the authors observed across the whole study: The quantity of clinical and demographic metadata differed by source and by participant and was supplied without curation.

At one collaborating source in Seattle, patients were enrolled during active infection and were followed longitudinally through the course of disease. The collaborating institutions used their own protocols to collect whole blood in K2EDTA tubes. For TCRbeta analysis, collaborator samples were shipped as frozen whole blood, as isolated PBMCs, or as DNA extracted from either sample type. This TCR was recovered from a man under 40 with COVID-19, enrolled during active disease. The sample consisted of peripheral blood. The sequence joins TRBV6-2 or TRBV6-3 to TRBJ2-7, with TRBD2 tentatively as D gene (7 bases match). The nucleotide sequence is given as TGTGCCAGCAGTGCCCGGGGGGCGGGAGTAAACGAGCAGTACTTC. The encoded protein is CASSARGAGVNEQYF.